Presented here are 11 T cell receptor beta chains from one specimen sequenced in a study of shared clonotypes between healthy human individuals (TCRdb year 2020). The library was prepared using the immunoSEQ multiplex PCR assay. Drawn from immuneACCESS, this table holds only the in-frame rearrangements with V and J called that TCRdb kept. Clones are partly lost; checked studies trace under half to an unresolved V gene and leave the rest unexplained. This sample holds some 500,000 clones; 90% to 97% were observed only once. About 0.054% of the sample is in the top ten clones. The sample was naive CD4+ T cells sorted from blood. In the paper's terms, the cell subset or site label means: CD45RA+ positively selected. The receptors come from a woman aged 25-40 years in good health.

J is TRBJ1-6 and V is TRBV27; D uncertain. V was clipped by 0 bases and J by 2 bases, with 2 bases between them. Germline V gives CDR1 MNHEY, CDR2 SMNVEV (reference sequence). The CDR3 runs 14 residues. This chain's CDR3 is CASSLSAYNSPLHF. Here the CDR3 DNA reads TGTGCCAGCAGTTTATCGGCCTATAATTCACCCCTCCACTTT.

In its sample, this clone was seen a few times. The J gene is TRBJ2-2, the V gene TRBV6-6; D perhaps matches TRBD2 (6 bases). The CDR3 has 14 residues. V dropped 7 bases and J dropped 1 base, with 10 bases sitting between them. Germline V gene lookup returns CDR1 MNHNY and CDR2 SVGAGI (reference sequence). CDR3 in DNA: TGTGCCAGCACCCGGGAGAGGAACACCGGGGAGCTGTTTTTT. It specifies CASTRERNTGELFF.

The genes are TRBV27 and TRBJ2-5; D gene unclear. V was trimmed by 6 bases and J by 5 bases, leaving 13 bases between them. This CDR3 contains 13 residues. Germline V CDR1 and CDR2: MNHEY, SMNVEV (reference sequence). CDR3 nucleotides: TGTGCCAGCAGACGAACATGGAAGGAGACCCAGTACTTC. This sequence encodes CASRRTWKETQYF.

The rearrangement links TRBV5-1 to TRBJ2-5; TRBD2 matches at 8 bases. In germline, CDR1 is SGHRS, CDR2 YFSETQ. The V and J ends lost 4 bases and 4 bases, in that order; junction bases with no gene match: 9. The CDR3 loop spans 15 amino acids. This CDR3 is CASSLTAGARETQYF. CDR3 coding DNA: TGCGCCAGCAGCCTCACAGCGGGAGCGAGAGAGACCCAGTACTTC.

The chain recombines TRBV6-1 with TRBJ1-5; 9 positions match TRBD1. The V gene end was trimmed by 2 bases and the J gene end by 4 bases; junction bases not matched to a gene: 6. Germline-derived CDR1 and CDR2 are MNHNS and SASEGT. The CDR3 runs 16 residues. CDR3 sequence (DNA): TGTGCCAGCAGTGAACCAAGGACAGGGGAAAATCAGCCCCAGCATTTT. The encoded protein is CASSEPRTGENQPQHF.

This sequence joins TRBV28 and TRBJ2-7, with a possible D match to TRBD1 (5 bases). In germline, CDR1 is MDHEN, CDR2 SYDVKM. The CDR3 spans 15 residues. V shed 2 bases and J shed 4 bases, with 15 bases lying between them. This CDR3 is CASSLQGLIRYEQYF. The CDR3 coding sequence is TGTGCCAGCAGTTTACAGGGTCTTATCCGATACGAGCAGTACTTC.

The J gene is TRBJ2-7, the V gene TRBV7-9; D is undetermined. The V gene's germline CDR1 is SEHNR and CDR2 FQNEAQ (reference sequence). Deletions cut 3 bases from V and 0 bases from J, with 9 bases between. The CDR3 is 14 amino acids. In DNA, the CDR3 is TGTGCCAGCAGCTTCGGAACAATCTCCTACGAGCAGTACTTC. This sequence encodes CASSFGTISYEQYF.

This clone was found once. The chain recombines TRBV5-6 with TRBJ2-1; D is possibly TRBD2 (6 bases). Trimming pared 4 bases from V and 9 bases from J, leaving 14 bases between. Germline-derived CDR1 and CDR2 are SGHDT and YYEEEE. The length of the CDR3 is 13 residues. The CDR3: CASSNGGTTEQFF. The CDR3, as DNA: TGTGCCAGCAGCAACGGGGGAACGACTGAGCAGTTCTTC.

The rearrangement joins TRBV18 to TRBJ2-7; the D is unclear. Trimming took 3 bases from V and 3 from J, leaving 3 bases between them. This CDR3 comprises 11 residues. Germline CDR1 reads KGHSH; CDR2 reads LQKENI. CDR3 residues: CASSPYYEQYF. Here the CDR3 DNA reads TGTGCCAGCTCACCTTACTACGAGCAGTACTTC.

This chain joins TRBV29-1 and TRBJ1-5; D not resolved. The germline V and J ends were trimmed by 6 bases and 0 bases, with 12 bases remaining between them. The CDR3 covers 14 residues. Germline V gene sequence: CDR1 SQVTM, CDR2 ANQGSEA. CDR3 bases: TGCAGCGTAGTGAGCGGTTATAGCAATCAGCCCCAGCATTTT. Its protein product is CSVVSGYSNQPQHF.

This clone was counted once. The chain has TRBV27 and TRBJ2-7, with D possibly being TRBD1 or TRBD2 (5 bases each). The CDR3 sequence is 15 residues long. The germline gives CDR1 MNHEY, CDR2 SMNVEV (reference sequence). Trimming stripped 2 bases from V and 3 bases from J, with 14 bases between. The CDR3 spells CASSLRRGGGYEQYF. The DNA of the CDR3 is TGTGCCAGCAGTTTACGGAGAGGTGGGGGCTACGAGCAGTACTTC.